This T cell receptor (beta chain) emerged from a study of early T cells in non-severe SARS-CoV-2 infection. On the study more broadly: Unpaired chains resulted from sequencing bulk RNA of unsorted whole blood.

This clonotype was seen more than once but under ten times. Individually, cDNA molecules had unique molecular identifiers attached to them. Each CDR3 protein gets one entry after TCRdb re-called the 5' RACE reads with MiXCR. The data show about 60,000 distinct CDR3 sequences, roughly 12% seen once. Sequencing was done on a sample of whole blood. This sequence originates from an adult who was a healthcare worker with PCR-confirmed SARS-CoV-2 infection or an uninfected control (not recorded which).

CDR3 coding DNA: TGTGCCAGCACCACCACCCTCGCTGGCAGACGAGCTTTCTTT. Translation: CASTTTLAGRRAFF. The V call is TRBV3-1, the J call TRBJ1-1; unclear D gene. V dropped 7 bases and J dropped 10 bases, with 22 bases sitting between them. The germline gives CDR1 LGHDT, CDR2 YNNKEL (reference sequence). This CDR3 region has 14 residues.